Listed here is a single T cell receptor beta chain. The antigen remains unidentified. This entry comes from a study of blood T cells in healthy people across ages. Study-level information: Researchers report that template switching captured about one barcoded beta molecule per two T cells.

Points from the study as a whole: The study regarded diversity estimates from one million T cells as underestimates.

Germline-derived CDR1 and CDR2 are MDHEN and SYDVKM. Trimming took off 6 bases at V and 0 bases at J, with 14 bases between the two ends. This CDR3 is 15 amino acids long. Primed by a sample-barcoded 5' primer and a J-beta primer mix, a second PCR proceeded for 7 to 11 cycles. TCRdb analysed the 5' RACE reads with MiXCR anew, one entry per CDR3 protein. This table holds about a million distinct CDR3 sequences, approximately 38% found once. This TCR was recovered from a man between 18 and 35 years old in good health. The sample comprised blood. This chain connects TRBV28 to TRBJ2-5; possibly TRBD2 for D (5 bases). The DNA of the CDR3 is TGTGCCAGCAGCCCGACAAGGGAGTACCAAGAGACCCAGTACTTC. It yields the protein CASSPTREYQETQYF.